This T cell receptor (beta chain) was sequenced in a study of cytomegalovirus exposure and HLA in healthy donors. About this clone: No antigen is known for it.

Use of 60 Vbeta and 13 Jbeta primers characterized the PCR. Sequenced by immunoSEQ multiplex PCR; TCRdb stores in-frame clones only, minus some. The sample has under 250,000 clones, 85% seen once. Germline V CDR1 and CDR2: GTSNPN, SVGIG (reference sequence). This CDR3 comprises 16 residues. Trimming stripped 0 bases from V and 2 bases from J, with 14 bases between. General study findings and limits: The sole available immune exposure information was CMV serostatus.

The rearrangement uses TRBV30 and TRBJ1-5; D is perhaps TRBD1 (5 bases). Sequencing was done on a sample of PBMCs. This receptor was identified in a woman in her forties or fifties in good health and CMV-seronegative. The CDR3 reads CAWSVRGMVRNQPQHF. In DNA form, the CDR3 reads TGTGCCTGGAGTGTACGGGGGATGGTTCGCAATCAGCCCCAGCATTTT.